This T cell receptor beta chain emerged from a study of identical twins. This clonotype was recorded a few times. Antigen unknown. Template switching added a universal primer binding site, and final cDNA carried unique molecular identifiers. TCRdb re-analysed the 5' RACE reads in MiXCR, keeping a single row per CDR3 protein. The sample has hundreds of thousands of distinct CDR3 sequences; 5.5% to 7.5% are singletons. Study findings and constraints: Sequences that were beta out-of-frame showed weaker excess twin sharing. Whereas memory repertoires showed no such difference, abundant cord blood beta clonotypes carried fewer insertions.

Looked up from germline, CDR1 is LGHDT and CDR2 is YNNKEL (reference sequence). V was cut by 7 bases and J by 10 bases, with 11 bases left in between. The length of the CDR3 is 11 residues. V gene TRBV3-1 combines with J gene TRBJ2-1; a weak D match, TRBD2 (6 bases). The TCR originated in a young man in good health. The specimen was naive T cells sorted from blood. CDR3 bases: TGTGCCAGCACCTCTGGGAGGGAGCAGTTCTTC. Translating it yields CASTSGREQFF.